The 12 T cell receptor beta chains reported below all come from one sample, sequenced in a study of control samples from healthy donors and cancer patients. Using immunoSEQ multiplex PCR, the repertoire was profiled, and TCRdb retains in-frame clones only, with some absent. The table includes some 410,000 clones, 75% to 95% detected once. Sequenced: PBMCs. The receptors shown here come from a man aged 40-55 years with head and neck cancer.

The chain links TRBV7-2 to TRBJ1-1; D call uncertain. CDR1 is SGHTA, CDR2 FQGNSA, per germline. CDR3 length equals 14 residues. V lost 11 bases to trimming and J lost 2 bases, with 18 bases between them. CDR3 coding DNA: TGTGCCTCTGGACTCAGTGTAGGTAACACTGAAGCTTTCTTT. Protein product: CASGLSVGNTEAFF.

This chain's CDR3 is CASSESMRGSNEKLFF. CDR3 DNA sequence: TGCGCCAGCAGTGAGTCTATGCGGGGTTCTAATGAAAAACTGTTTTTT. This chain uses TRBV10-2 with TRBJ1-4; D gene unclear. V was pared by 0 bases and J by 3 bases, with 11 bases between. Germline lookup yields CDR1 WSHSY and CDR2 SAAADI. This CDR3 comprises 16 residues.

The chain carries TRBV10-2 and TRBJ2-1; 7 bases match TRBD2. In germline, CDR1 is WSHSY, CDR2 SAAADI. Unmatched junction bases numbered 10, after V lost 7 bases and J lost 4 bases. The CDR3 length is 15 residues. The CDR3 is CASMVASGLYNEQFF. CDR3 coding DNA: TGCGCCAGCATGGTGGCTAGCGGTCTTTACAATGAGCAGTTCTTC.

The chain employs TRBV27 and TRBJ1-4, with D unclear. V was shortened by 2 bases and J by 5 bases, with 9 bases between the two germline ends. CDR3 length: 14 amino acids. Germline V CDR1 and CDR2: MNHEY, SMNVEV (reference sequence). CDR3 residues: CASSLMGANEKLFF. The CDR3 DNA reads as TGTGCCAGCAGTTTAATGGGTGCAAATGAAAAACTGTTTTTT.

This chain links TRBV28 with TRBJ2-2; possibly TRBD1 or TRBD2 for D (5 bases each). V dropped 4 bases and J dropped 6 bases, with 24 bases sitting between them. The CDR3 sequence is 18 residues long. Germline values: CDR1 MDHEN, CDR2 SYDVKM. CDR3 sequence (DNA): TGTGCCAGCAGTTCGCCGGGACCCAAGGGACCCATGGCCGGGGAGCTGTTTTTT. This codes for CASSSPGPKGPMAGELFF.

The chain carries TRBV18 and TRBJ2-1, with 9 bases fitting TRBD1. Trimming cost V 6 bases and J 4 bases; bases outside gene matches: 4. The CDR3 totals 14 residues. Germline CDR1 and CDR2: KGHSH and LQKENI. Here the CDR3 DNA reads TGTGCCAGCTCGGCGACAGGGGGATACAATGAGCAGTTCTTC. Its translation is CASSATGGYNEQFF.

CDR3 loop: CASSSRTGLVNTEAFF. CDR3 DNA sequence: TGCGCCAGCAGCTCCAGGACAGGGTTGGTGAACACTGAAGCTTTCTTT. V is TRBV5-1 and J is TRBJ1-1, with TRBD1 identical over 8 bases. Trimming cost V 3 bases and J 0 bases; bases outside gene matches: 7. The CDR3 contains 16 residues. The germline V gene encodes CDR1 SGHRS and CDR2 YFSETQ. Full variable domain (missing parts from reference TRBV5-1 and TRBJ1-1): KAGVTQTPRYLIKTRGQQVTLSCSPISGHRSVSWYQQTPGQGLQFLFEYFSETQRNKGNFPGRFSGRQFSNSRSEMNVSTLELGDSALYLCASSSRTGLVNTEAFFGQGTRLTVV.

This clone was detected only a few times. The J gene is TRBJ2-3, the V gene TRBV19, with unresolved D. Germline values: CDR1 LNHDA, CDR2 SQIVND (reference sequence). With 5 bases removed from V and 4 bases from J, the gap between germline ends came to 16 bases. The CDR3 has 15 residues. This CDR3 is CASSPMAQAADTQYF. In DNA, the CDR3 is TGTGCCAGTAGTCCCATGGCTCAGGCTGCAGATACGCAGTATTTT.

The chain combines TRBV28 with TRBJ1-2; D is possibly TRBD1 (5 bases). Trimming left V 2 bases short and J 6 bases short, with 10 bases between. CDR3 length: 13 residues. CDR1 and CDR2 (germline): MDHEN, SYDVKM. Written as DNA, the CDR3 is TGTGCCAGCAGTTTAAGGGGTTTTAATGGCTACACCTTC. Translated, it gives CASSLRGFNGYTF.

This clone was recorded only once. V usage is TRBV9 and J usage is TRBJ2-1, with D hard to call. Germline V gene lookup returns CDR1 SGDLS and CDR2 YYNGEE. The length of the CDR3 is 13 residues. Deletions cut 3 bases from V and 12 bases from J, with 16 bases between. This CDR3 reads CASSEAFGTGQFF. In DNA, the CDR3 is TGTGCCAGCAGCGAAGCGTTTGGCACGGGGCAGTTCTTC.

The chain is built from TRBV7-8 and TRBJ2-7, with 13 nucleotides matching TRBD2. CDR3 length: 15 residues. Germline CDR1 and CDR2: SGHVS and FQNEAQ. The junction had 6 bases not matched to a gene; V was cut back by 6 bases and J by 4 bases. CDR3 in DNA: TGTGCCAGCAGGTGGGGGACTAGCGGGAATTACGAGCAGTACTTC. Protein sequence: CASRWGTSGNYEQYF.

The CDR3 DNA sequence: TGTGCCAGCAGTTACGACAGGAGCTCCTATAATTCACCCCTCCACTTT. Protein sequence: CASSYDRSSYNSPLHF. V gene TRBV6-5 combines with J gene TRBJ1-6; D perhaps matches TRBD1 (6 bases). Germline CDR1 is MNHEY and CDR2 is SVGAGI. V lost 2 bases and J lost 0, with 8 bases in between. This CDR3 has 16 residues.